The 30 T cell receptor beta chains reported below all come from one sample, sequenced in a study of T cells in Graves' hyperthyroidism and ophthalmopathy. TCR beta CDR3 region amplification was performed from RNA transcripts. TCR CDR3 underwent first-round RT-PCR with the HTBI primer set. Each CDR3 protein gets one entry after TCRdb re-called the multiplex PCR reads with MiXCR. Of around 380,000 distinct CDR3 sequences in the sample, roughly 14% were seen once. The sample was blood. The receptors shown here come from a man aged 25-40 years with Graves' hyperthyroidism that later progressed to Graves' ophthalmopathy.

This clonotype has ten or more counts. This chain connects TRBV10-2 to TRBJ2-6; the D call may be TRBD1 or TRBD2 (5 bases each). Per germline, CDR1 WSHSY and CDR2 SAAADI. V gave up 0 bases and J gave up 1 base, with 7 bases separating them. The CDR3 covers 16 residues. The CDR3 protein is CASSESRGSGANVLTF. CDR3 coding DNA: TGCGCCAGCAGTGAGTCGAGGGGTTCTGGGGCCAACGTCCTGACTTTC.

Worth noting for this clonotype: Being one base from a much bigger clone, this may be a read error. The chain carries TRBV12-3 or TRBV12-4 and TRBJ2-1, with TRBD1 matching over 7 bases. The CDR3 is 16 residues long. With V trimmed by 3 bases and J by 5 bases, 10 bases remained unmatched. DNA for the CDR3: TGTGCCAGCAGTTTCGGACAGGCCTCAGCCCACAATGAGCAGTTCTTC. As protein: CASSFGQASAHNEQFF.

In its sample, this clonotype was seen a few times. The chain combines TRBV7-9 with TRBJ2-1, with TRBD2 identical over 7 bases. The CDR3 runs 16 residues. Trimming removed 4 bases from V and 0 bases from J; junction bases left unmatched: 6. The germline CDR1 and CDR2 sequences are SEHNR and FQNEAQ (reference sequence). CDR3 bases: TGTGCCAGCAGCTGGACTAGGGGCTCCTCCTACAATGAGCAGTTCTTC. Translating it yields CASSWTRGSSYNEQFF.

This clonotype was counted ten times or more. The chain combines TRBV2 with TRBJ2-2; D may be TRBD2 (6 bases). Between the trimmed V and J ends, which lost 10 bases and 4 bases, there was a span of 10 bases. The CDR3 is 12 amino acids. Germline assignment: CDR1 SNHLY and CDR2 FYNNEI. The CDR3 DNA sequence: TGTGCCACCCCGGGGGTCACCGGGGAGCTGTTTTTT. Translating gives CATPGVTGELFF.

The sample holds many counts of this clonotype. This rearrangement joins TRBV7-9 to TRBJ2-7; tentative D call: TRBD1 (6 bases). CDR1 SEHNR and CDR2 FQNEAQ come from the germline V gene (reference sequence). The CDR3 totals 15 residues. V shed 0 bases and J shed 2 bases, with 11 bases lying between them. In DNA, the CDR3 is TGTGCCAGCAGCTTAGCTGGCAGGGGTACCTACGAGCAGTACTTC. Translating it yields CASSLAGRGTYEQYF.

This clonotype showed up many times. The gene calls are TRBV20-1 and TRBJ2-1; 9 nucleotides agree with TRBD2. The CDR3 runs to 16 residues. The V gene's germline CDR1 is DFQATT and CDR2 SNEGSKA (reference sequence). With V trimmed by 3 bases and J by 0 bases, 6 bases remained unmatched. CDR3 sequence: CSASNAGGSSYNEQFF. In DNA, the CDR3 is TGCAGTGCTAGCAATGCGGGGGGGAGCTCCTACAATGAGCAGTTCTTC.

This clonotype occurred many times. The rearrangement uses TRBV27 and TRBJ2-6; a possible D gene is TRBD2 (6 bases). Germline CDR1 reads MNHEY; CDR2 reads SMNVEV (reference sequence). This CDR3 contains 16 residues. V gave up 3 bases and J gave up 3 bases, with 12 bases separating them. CDR3 DNA sequence: TGTGCCAGCAGTTTCCAAGGGACTTATGGGGCCAACGTCCTGACTTTC. It encodes CASSFQGTYGANVLTF.

The sample holds many counts of this clonotype. This sequence joins TRBV2 and TRBJ2-2; D ambiguous. Germline CDR1 reads SNHLY; CDR2 reads FYNNEI. The CDR3 contains 14 residues. V dropped 3 bases and J dropped 2 bases, with 7 bases sitting between them. The CDR3 DNA is TGTGCCAGCAGTGACTGGTCCAACACCGGGGAGCTGTTTTTT. Its protein is CASSDWSNTGELFF.

A word on this clonotype: One base away lies a much larger clone, so this may be a sequencing read error. This rearrangement joins TRBV27 to TRBJ1-6; TRBD1 aligns across 9 bases. V was pared by 5 bases and J by 10 bases, with 6 bases of the junction left unmatched. The germline V gene has CDR1 MNHEY and CDR2 SMNVEV (reference sequence). The CDR3 covers 14 residues. Written as DNA, the CDR3 is TGTGCCAGCAGTCGGGGACAGGGAGGATCACCCCTCCACTTT. Translated, it gives CASSRGQGGSPLHF.

This clonotype was picked up many times. This chain connects TRBV7-8 to TRBJ2-7; D gene uncertain. The CDR3 covers 13 residues. The germline gives CDR1 SGHVS, CDR2 FQNEAQ. V was shortened by 0 bases and J by 3 bases, with 6 bases between the two germline ends. This CDR3 is CASSLASFYEQYF. The DNA of the CDR3 is TGTGCCAGCAGCTTAGCTAGCTTCTACGAGCAGTACTTC. Using reference TRBV7-8 and TRBJ2-7 for the parts outside the CDR3, the full variable domain is GAGVSQSPRYKVAKRGQDVALRCDPISGHVSLFWYQQALGQGPEFLTYFQNEAQLDKSGLPSDRFFAERPEGSVSTLKIQRTQQEDSAVYLCASSLASFYEQYFGPGTRLTVT.

The chain employs TRBV12-3 or TRBV12-4 and TRBJ1-5; D gene uncertain. The CDR3 has 13 amino acids. V shed 6 bases and J shed 4 bases, with 10 bases lying between them. The CDR3 protein is CASRSAVNQPQHF. CDR3 DNA: TGTGCCAGCAGGAGCGCAGTAAATCAGCCCCAGCATTTT.

This clonotype was counted at least ten times. The V and J genes are TRBV5-1 and TRBJ1-5; tentatively, D is TRBD1 (5 bases). Trimming stripped 4 bases from V and 0 bases from J, with 11 bases between. Germline CDR1 and CDR2: SGHRS and YFSETQ. The CDR3 loop spans 15 amino acids. CDR3 nucleotides: TGCGCCAGCAGCCGGGACGGGAATAGCAATCAGCCCCAGCATTTT. It yields the protein CASSRDGNSNQPQHF.

This clonotype showed up just once. This chain uses TRBV15 with TRBJ2-7; 7 bases agree with TRBD1. With 5 bases clipped from V and 5 bases from J, the junction kept 6 bases outside the gene matches. The CDR3 length is 13 residues. Germline lookup yields CDR1 LNHNV and CDR2 YYDKDF (reference sequence). The CDR3 DNA reads TGTGCCACCAGCCACAGGGGTGTGAACGAGCAGTACTTC. This codes for CATSHRGVNEQYF.

The genes are TRBV7-9 and TRBJ2-7, with 10 bases aligning to TRBD1. The CDR3 is 16 residues long. The V and J ends lost 5 bases and 0 bases, in that order; junction bases with no gene match: 7. Germline-derived CDR1 and CDR2 are SEHNR and FQNEAQ (reference sequence). CDR3 region: CASSTGTGESSYEQYF. The CDR3 nucleotides are TGTGCCAGCAGCACCGGGACAGGGGAAAGCTCCTACGAGCAGTACTTC. Full variable domain (rest looked up from reference TRBV7-9 and TRBJ2-7): DTGVSQNPRHKITKRGQNVTFRCDPISEHNRLYWYRQTLGQGPEFLTYFQNEAQLEKSRLLSDRFSAERPKGSFSTLEIQRTEQGDSAMYLCASSTGTGESSYEQYFGPGTRLTVT.

This chain uses TRBV4-1 with TRBJ2-7, with D possibly being TRBD2 (6 bases). The germline V gene encodes CDR1 MGHRA and CDR2 YSYEKL. The CDR3 sequence is 14 residues long. Trimming removed 3 bases from V and 3 bases from J, with 12 bases in between. CDR3 coding DNA: TGCGCCAGCAGCCATCGGGGGAGTAACTACGAGCAGTACTTC. This codes for CASSHRGSNYEQYF.

This clonotype has ten or more counts. This chain joins TRBV2 and TRBJ2-3; 7 nucleotides match TRBD2. The CDR3 contains 15 residues. Germline CDR1 SNHLY, CDR2 FYNNEI. With V trimmed by 8 bases and J by 3 bases, 11 bases remained unmatched. CDR3 residues: CASHRRARGTDTQYF. CDR3 DNA: TGTGCCAGCCACAGAAGGGCGCGGGGGACAGATACGCAGTATTTT.

This clonotype has only a few counts. Sequence at one end of the junction differs from germline and may be a read error. This chain links TRBV27 with TRBJ1-3; 7 bases match TRBD1. Per the germline V gene, CDR1 is MNHEY and CDR2 is SMNVEV (reference sequence). There are 16 residues in the CDR3. CDR3 sequence (DNA): TGTGCCAGCAGCCCCTCGCCTGACAGGGCTGGAAACGCCATATATTTT. This codes for CASSPSPDRAGNAIYF.

This clonotype appeared many times. This sequence joins TRBV11-2 and TRBJ2-1, with TRBD1 as a possible D gene (7 bases). The length of the CDR3 is 15 residues. With 8 bases removed from V and 7 bases from J, the gap between germline ends came to 21 bases. Germline CDR1 is SGHAT and CDR2 is FQNNGV. In DNA form, the CDR3 reads TGTGCCAGCGGGATTGGAGGGGGCGCTGAGAATGAGCAGTTCTTC. It is translated as CASGIGGGAENEQFF. The entire variable domain, with the rest obtained from reference TRBV11-2 and TRBJ2-1, is as follows: EAGVAQSPRYKIIEKRQSVAFWCNPISGHATLYWYQQILGQGPKLLIQFQNNGVVDDSQLPKDRFSAERLKGVDSTLKIQPAKLEDSAVYLCASGIGGGAENEQFFGPGTRLTVL.

Comment on this clonotype: A clone one base away is much larger, so this may be a read error. This chain connects TRBV28 to TRBJ2-1, with D unresolved. V lost 6 bases and J 7 bases, leaving 16 bases between the germline ends. This CDR3 has 14 residues. Per germline, CDR1 MDHEN and CDR2 SYDVKM. In DNA, the CDR3 is TGTGCCAGCAGACTCGGGCATGGCTCGAATGAGCAGTTCTTC. This codes for CASRLGHGSNEQFF.

The chain recombines TRBV19 with TRBJ1-1, with 8 bases matching TRBD1. With V trimmed by 7 bases and J by 0 bases, 10 bases remained unmatched. This CDR3 has 16 amino acids. Per the germline V gene, CDR1 is LNHDA and CDR2 is SQIVND (reference sequence). The CDR3: CASMGRDRRMNTEAFF. The DNA for the CDR3 is TGTGCCAGTATGGGACGGGACAGGAGAATGAACACTGAAGCTTTCTTT.

This clonotype came up many times. The chain links TRBV28 to TRBJ1-1; 10 bases agree with TRBD1. This CDR3 spans 13 amino acids. The ends lost 5 bases at V and 5 bases at J; junction bases unmatched: 2. CDR1 is MDHEN, CDR2 SYDVKM, per germline. CDR3 sequence (DNA): TGTGCCAGCAGTGGACAGGGGGTGACTGAAGCTTTCTTT. Its translation is CASSGQGVTEAFF.

This clonotype was counted many times. The rearrangement joins TRBV11-3 to TRBJ1-2; D is undetermined. Trimming shortened V by 8 bases and J by 5 bases, and 12 bases separated the two germline ends. This CDR3 has 12 amino acids. From germline, CDR1 is SGHNT and CDR2 YENEEA. CDR3 coding DNA: TGTGCCAGCGCGGTGACGGATTATGGCTACACCTTC. This codes for CASAVTDYGYTF.

This clonotype has only a few counts. This chain links TRBV11-2 with TRBJ1-4, with D possibly matching TRBD1 (6 bases). With 10 bases removed from V and 4 bases from J, the gap between germline ends came to 16 bases. CDR3 length: 14 amino acids. CDR1 SGHAT and CDR2 FQNNGV come from the germline V gene. CDR3 protein: CATALDSFNEKLFF. Written as DNA, the CDR3 is TGTGCCACCGCCTTGGACAGCTTTAATGAAAAACTGTTTTTT.

This clonotype was picked up many times. V is TRBV28 and J is TRBJ2-7, with a tentative D call TRBD1 (5 bases). V shed 3 bases and J shed 2 bases, with 23 bases lying between them. The germline gives CDR1 MDHEN, CDR2 SYDVKM. This CDR3 contains 18 residues. The CDR3 DNA reads TGTGCCAGCAGTTTCGAAAAAGCTCAGGGAATAAGGGCCTACGAGCAGTACTTC. Encoded protein: CASSFEKAQGIRAYEQYF.

The sample holds many counts of this clonotype. The genes are TRBV6-1 and TRBJ2-7, with 8 positions matching TRBD1. The CDR3 loop spans 15 amino acids. The V gene end was trimmed by 5 bases and the J gene end by 3 bases; junction bases not matched to a gene: 9. Looked up from germline, CDR1 is MNHNS and CDR2 is SASEGT. The CDR3 region is CASSHGQGRIYEQYF. CDR3 bases: TGTGCCAGCAGTCACGGACAGGGTAGGATCTACGAGCAGTACTTC.

This clonotype was recorded at least ten times. The rearrangement joins TRBV11-3 to TRBJ2-5; 10 bases align to TRBD1. The V gene's germline CDR1 is SGHNT and CDR2 YENEEA. The CDR3 length is 15 residues. V lost 5 bases to trimming and J lost 4 bases; unmatched junction nucleotides: 7. CDR3 DNA: TGTGCCAGCAGCGCGAGGGACAGGGGAGGAGAGACCCAGTACTTC. As protein: CASSARDRGGETQYF. Full variable domain (outside the CDR3, taken from reference TRBV11-3 and TRBJ2-5): EAGVVQSPRYKIIEKKQPVAFWCNPISGHNTLYWYLQNLGQGPELLIRYENEEAVDDSQLPKDRFSAERLKGVDSTLKIQPAELGDSAVYLCASSARDRGGETQYFGPGTRLLVL.

This clonotype was seen at least ten times. The V and J genes are TRBV6-1 and TRBJ1-5; D is perhaps TRBD1 (5 bases). The CDR3 length is 14 residues. Germline V CDR1 and CDR2: MNHNS, SASEGT. The ends were cut back, 5 bases at V and 3 bases at J, with 11 bases in the middle. As DNA, the CDR3 is TGTGCCAGCAGTTTCGACAGACTCAATCAGCCCCAGCATTTT. Protein sequence: CASSFDRLNQPQHF.

Ten or more counts support this clonotype. The chain joins TRBV20-1 to TRBJ2-7; possibly TRBD1 for D (6 bases). From germline, CDR1 is DFQATT and CDR2 SNEGSKA (reference sequence). CDR3 length: 13 amino acids. V lost 7 bases and J 0 bases, leaving 13 bases between the germline ends. CDR3 DNA: TGCAGTGTTGGGACACGTGTCTCCTACGAGCAGTACTTC. Amino acids: CSVGTRVSYEQYF.

This clonotype was observed a handful of times. The CDR3 protein is CAGQLGTDTQYF. The CDR3, as DNA: TGTGCCGGACAACTAGGGACAGATACGCAGTATTTT. The rearrangement uses TRBV11-2 and TRBJ2-3; either TRBD1 or TRBD2 may fit D (5 bases each). Germline loops: CDR1 SGHAT, CDR2 FQNNGV. This CDR3 is built from 12 residues. V lost 11 bases to trimming and J lost 3 bases, with 12 bases between them.

This clonotype has a count of ten or more. This chain joins TRBV6-2 or TRBV6-3 and TRBJ1-2; TRBD1 is a possible D gene (5 bases). Per germline, CDR1 MNHEY and CDR2 SVGEGT. Trimming cost V 2 bases and J 0 bases, with 13 bases left between them. The CDR3 is 16 amino acids. The CDR3 nucleotides read TGTGCCAGCAGTTACCTTTTTCAGGGACCTAACTATGGCTACACCTTC. Its translation: CASSYLFQGPNYGYTF.